A selection of T cell receptor beta chains follows, all from one sample in a study of OX40 agonist ivuxolimab in advanced cancers. The data were produced by immunoSEQ multiplex PCR, yet TCRdb's version contains in-frame clones alone and is incomplete. The sample lists roughly 69,000 clones, about 89% occurring once. Sequenced here: CD4+ or CD8+ T cells sorted from blood, sampled in a trial of the OX40 agonist ivuxolimab. The source of these receptors is an adult with an advanced solid tumor such as melanoma, head and neck, liver or kidney cancer. Each CDR3 is given with its conserved first and last residue. The D gene is left open where the match is weak. Clone size, where shown, is once, few, many, or a class for clones that have expanded.

size: -; J: TRBJ2-3; V: TRBV11-1; D: TRBD2; CDR3: CASSAGLAGGDTQYF; DNA: TGTGCCAGCAGCGCCGGACTAGCGGGTGGGGATACGCAGTATTTT
size: few; J: TRBJ1-1; V: TRBV9; D: -; CDR3: CASSVDWGTEAFF; DNA: TGTGCCAGCAGCGTAGATTGGGGGACTGAAGCTTTCTTT
size: -; J: TRBJ2-5; V: TRBV7-7; D: -; CDR3: CASRPYEGGETQYF; DNA: TGTGCTAGCAGGCCTTATGAGGGGGGAGAGACCCAGTACTTC
size: -; J: TRBJ2-3; V: TRBV19; D: -; CDR3: CASQNTDTQYF; DNA: TGTGCCAGCCAGAACACAGATACGCAGTATTTT
size: once; J: TRBJ2-1; V: TRBV19; D: -; CDR3: CASNRGGNEQFF; DNA: TGTGCCAGTAACAGAGGGGGCAATGAGCAGTTCTTC
size: -; J: TRBJ2-1; V: TRBV21-1; D: -; CDR3: CASSKARDRPLGEQFF; DNA: TGTGCCAGCAGCAAAGCGCGGGACAGACCCTTGGGTGAGCAGTTCTTC
size: -; J: TRBJ2-1; V: TRBV6-5; D: TRBD2; CDR3: CASRNSGTLYNEQFF; DNA: TGTGCCAGCAGGAACAGCGGGACTCTCTACAATGAGCAGTTCTTC
size: -; J: TRBJ2-7; V: TRBV30; D: -; CDR3: CAWSVRPTAYEQYF; DNA: TGTGCCTGGAGTGTACGACCGACCGCCTACGAGCAGTACTTC
size: -; J: TRBJ2-1; V: TRBV21-1; D: -; CDR3: CASRTCPDSSYNEQFF; DNA: TGTGCCAGCAGAACCTGTCCTGACAGCTCCTACAATGAGCAGTTCTTC
size: -; J: TRBJ1-2; V: TRBV29-1; D: -; CDR3: CSVWGHTAVGYTF; DNA: TGCAGCGTGTGGGGACATACCGCGGTCGGCTACACCTTC
size: -; J: TRBJ1-2; V: TRBV13; D: -; CDR3: CASSFYYREQDGYTF; DNA: TGTGCCAGCAGTTTTTACTACAGGGAACAGGATGGCTACACCTTC
size: -; J: TRBJ1-3; V: TRBV18; D: -; CDR3: CASSPGGLSSGNTIYF; DNA: TGTGCCAGCTCACCGGGCGGTCTGAGCTCTGGAAACACCATATATTTT
size: -; J: TRBJ1-5; V: TRBV28; D: -; CDR3: CASRGGVGNQPQHF; DNA: TGTGCCAGCCGGGGGGGGGTCGGCAATCAGCCCCAGCATTTT
size: -; J: TRBJ1-3; V: TRBV6-6; D: -; CDR3: CASSYTPKGNTIYF; DNA: TGTGCCAGCAGTTACACCCCCAAGGGAAACACCATATATTTT
size: -; J: TRBJ1-2; V: TRBV5-6; D: -; CDR3: CASSVAVSSGYTF; DNA: TGTGCCAGCAGCGTGGCCGTCTCCTCCGGCTACACCTTC
size: -; J: TRBJ2-2; V: TRBV18; D: TRBD2; CDR3: CASSPRLGLAENTGELFF; DNA: TGTGCCAGCTCACCCCGCCTGGGACTAGCGGAGAACACCGGGGAGCTGTTTTTT
size: -; J: TRBJ2-5; V: TRBV6-1; D: -; CDR3: CASSAGSIEETQYF; DNA: TGTGCCAGCAGCGCAGGGTCTATTGAGGAGACCCAGTACTTC
size: -; J: TRBJ2-2; V: TRBV9; D: -; CDR3: CASSVSVAANTGELFF; DNA: TGTGCCAGCAGCGTATCCGTAGCGGCGAACACCGGGGAGCTGTTTTTT
size: once; J: TRBJ2-3; V: TRBV27; D: -; CDR3: CASSLFRSRGDTQYF; DNA: TGTGCCAGCAGTTTATTCCGGTCCCGGGGAGATACGCAGTATTTT
size: once; J: TRBJ1-1; V: TRBV27; D: TRBD1; CDR3: CASSILGTAFNEAFF; DNA: TGTGCCAGCAGTATCCTCGGGACAGCCTTCAATGAAGCTTTCTTT
size: -; J: TRBJ2-6; V: TRBV4-1; D: -; CDR3: CASSQDSLGSGANVLTF; DNA: TGCGCCAGCAGCCAAGATTCATTGGGGTCTGGGGCCAACGTCCTGACTTTC
size: -; J: TRBJ2-3; V: TRBV5-6; D: TRBD2; CDR3: CASSPLAGGKADTQYF; DNA: TGTGCCAGCAGCCCATTAGCGGGAGGAAAGGCAGATACGCAGTATTTT
size: -; J: TRBJ2-6; V: TRBV18; D: -; CDR3: CASSQIPTGLTSGANVLTF; DNA: TGTGCCAGCTCACAGATCCCGACGGGACTCACTTCTGGGGCCAACGTCCTGACTTTC
size: -; J: TRBJ1-1; V: TRBV7-9; D: -; CDR3: CASSYDLGASLGTEAFF; DNA: TGTGCCAGCAGTTATGATCTGGGGGCGAGTTTGGGCACTGAAGCTTTCTTT
size: once; J: TRBJ1-2; V: TRBV2; D: -; CDR3: CASSEGGVGPIGYTF; DNA: TGTGCCAGCAGTGAAGGGGGGGTGGGTCCCATTGGCTACACCTTC
size: -; J: TRBJ2-1; V: TRBV19; D: TRBD1; CDR3: CASSPAPRTGYNEQFF; DNA: TGTGCCAGTAGTCCCGCCCCTAGGACAGGGTACAATGAGCAGTTCTTC
size: -; J: TRBJ2-5; V: TRBV10-3; D: -; CDR3: CATRERGKGETQYF; DNA: TGTGCCACCCGTGAAAGGGGCAAAGGAGAGACCCAGTACTTC
size: -; J: TRBJ1-1; V: TRBV19; D: -; CDR3: CASSLILLVGKNTEAFF; DNA: TGTGCCAGTAGTCTCATACTCCTTGTTGGCAAGAACACTGAAGCTTTCTTT
size: -; J: TRBJ1-5; V: TRBV6-1; D: -; CDR3: CASREAGTRNQPQHF; DNA: TGTGCCAGCAGGGAGGCGGGTACCCGGAATCAGCCCCAGCATTTT
size: -; J: TRBJ2-7; V: TRBV28; D: TRBD1; CDR3: CASNQGDSSYEQYF; DNA: TGTGCCAGCAACCAAGGGGACAGTAGCTACGAGCAGTACTTC
size: once; J: TRBJ2-5; V: TRBV27; D: -; CDR3: CASSLSWGVETQYF; DNA: TGTGCCAGCAGTTTATCGTGGGGGGTTGAGACCCAGTACTTC
size: -; J: TRBJ1-1; V: TRBV5-1; D: -; CDR3: CASSLGSQGEAFF; DNA: TGCGCCAGCAGCTTGGGATCCCAGGGTGAAGCTTTCTTT
size: once; J: TRBJ1-5; V: TRBV19; D: -; CDR3: CASNTVSNQPQHF; DNA: TGTGCCAGTAACACAGTCAGCAATCAGCCCCAGCATTTT
size: once; J: TRBJ2-5; V: TRBV9; D: -; CDR3: CASRMTGRDSETQYF; DNA: TGTGCCAGCAGAATGACGGGTCGGGATTCAGAGACCCAGTACTTC
size: -; J: TRBJ1-1; V: TRBV15; D: -; CDR3: CATSSRGPNTEAFF; DNA: TGTGCCACCAGCAGCAGGGGACCGAACACTGAAGCTTTCTTT
size: -; J: TRBJ1-2; V: TRBV11-3; D: TRBD1; CDR3: CASSLVARGRKGYGYTF; DNA: TGTGCCAGCAGCTTAGTGGCCAGGGGGCGGAAGGGATATGGCTACACCTTC
size: -; J: TRBJ2-5; V: TRBV5-1; D: TRBD1; CDR3: CASSYDGRTGLKETQYF; DNA: TGCGCCAGCAGCTACGACGGTCGGACAGGGCTAAAAGAGACCCAGTACTTC
size: -; J: TRBJ2-7; V: TRBV7-3; D: -; CDR3: CASSLTGNHEQYF; DNA: TGTGCCAGCAGCTTAACCGGGAACCACGAGCAGTACTTC
size: -; J: TRBJ2-2; V: TRBV11-2; D: -; CDR3: CASSFTVGPFTTGELFF; DNA: TGTGCCAGCAGTTTCACAGTCGGGCCCTTCACGACCGGGGAGCTGTTTTTT
size: -; J: TRBJ2-5; V: TRBV5-1; D: -; CDR3: CASSLDQLTGETQYF; DNA: TGCGCCAGCAGCTTGGACCAGCTGACGGGGGAGACCCAGTACTTC
size: -; J: TRBJ1-5; V: TRBV18; D: -; CDR3: CASSPQGTANQPQHF; DNA: TGTGCCAGCTCACCCCAGGGGACGGCTAATCAGCCCCAGCATTTT
size: -; J: TRBJ1-2; V: TRBV28; D: -; CDR3: CASSFPRNYGYTF; DNA: TGTGCCAGCAGTTTTCCCAGGAACTATGGCTACACCTTC
size: -; J: TRBJ1-2; V: TRBV5-1; D: TRBD1; CDR3: CASSWDRGLGYTF; DNA: TGCGCCAGCAGCTGGGACAGGGGGTTGGGCTACACCTTC
size: -; J: TRBJ1-1; V: TRBV10-1; D: -; CDR3: CASQSGTGTEAFF; DNA: TGCGCCAGCCAGTCCGGGACGGGGACTGAAGCTTTCTTT
size: once; J: TRBJ2-3; V: TRBV11-2; D: -; CDR3: CASTTNPGRDTQYF; DNA: TGTGCCAGCACCACGAATCCGGGCCGGGATACGCAGTATTTT
size: -; J: TRBJ1-3; V: TRBV6-1; D: -; CDR3: CASSDPRADLGNTIYF; DNA: TGTGCCAGCAGTGATCCCAGGGCAGATTTGGGAAACACCATATATTTT
size: -; J: TRBJ2-3; V: TRBV13; D: TRBD2; CDR3: CATELAGGSTDTQYF; DNA: TGTGCCACCGAACTAGCGGGAGGCTCCACAGATACGCAGTATTTT
size: -; J: TRBJ1-4; V: TRBV2; D: -; CDR3: CASSRRNEKLFF; DNA: TGTGCCAGCAGCCGGAGGAATGAAAAACTGTTTTTT
size: -; J: TRBJ2-7; V: TRBV28; D: -; CDR3: CASSFLGFSYEQYF; DNA: TGTGCCAGCAGTTTCTTAGGTTTCTCCTACGAGCAGTACTTC
size: few; J: TRBJ2-5; V: TRBV11-2; D: TRBD2; CDR3: CASSSGREETQYF; DNA: TGTGCCAGCAGTTCCGGGAGGGAGGAGACCCAGTACTTC
size: -; J: TRBJ2-4; V: TRBV28; D: -; CDR3: CASSPFRTRGLLENIQYF; DNA: TGTGCCAGCAGTCCCTTCCGGACTCGGGGACTTCTCGAAAACATTCAGTACTTC
size: few; J: TRBJ2-5; V: TRBV9; D: TRBD1; CDR3: CASSVDTGGQETQYF; DNA: TGTGCCAGCAGCGTAGATACAGGGGGGCAAGAGACCCAGTACTTC
size: once; J: TRBJ1-2; V: TRBV28; D: -; CDR3: CASSSGSPWGYTF; DNA: TGTGCCAGCAGCTCCGGGTCCCCCTGGGGCTACACCTTC
size: -; J: TRBJ2-7; V: TRBV7-2; D: -; CDR3: CASSLASLNYEQYF; DNA: TGTGCCAGCAGCTTAGCCAGCCTCAACTACGAGCAGTACTTC
size: -; J: TRBJ2-7; V: TRBV6-1; D: -; CDR3: CASRLGTRYEQYF; DNA: TGTGCCAGCAGGTTAGGCACCCGCTACGAGCAGTACTTC